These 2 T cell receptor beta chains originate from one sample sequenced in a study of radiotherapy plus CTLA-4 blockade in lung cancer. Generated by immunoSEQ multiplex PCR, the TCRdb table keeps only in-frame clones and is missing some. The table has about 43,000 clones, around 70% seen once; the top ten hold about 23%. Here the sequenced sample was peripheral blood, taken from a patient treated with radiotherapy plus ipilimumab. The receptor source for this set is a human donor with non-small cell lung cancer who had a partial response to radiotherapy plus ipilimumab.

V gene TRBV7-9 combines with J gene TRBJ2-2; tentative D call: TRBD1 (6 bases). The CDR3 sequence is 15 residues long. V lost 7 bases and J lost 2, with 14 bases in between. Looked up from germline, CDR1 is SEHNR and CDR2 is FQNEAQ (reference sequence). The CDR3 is CASISARGNTGELFF. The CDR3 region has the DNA TGTGCCAGCATCTCGGCCAGGGGAAACACCGGGGAGCTGTTTTTT.

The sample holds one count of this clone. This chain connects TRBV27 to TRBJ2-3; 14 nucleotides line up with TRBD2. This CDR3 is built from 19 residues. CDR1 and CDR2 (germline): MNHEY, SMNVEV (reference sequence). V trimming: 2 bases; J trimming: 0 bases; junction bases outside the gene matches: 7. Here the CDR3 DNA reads TGTGCCAGCAGTTTACTCGGACTAGCGGGAGGCCTAAGCACAGATACGCAGTATTTT. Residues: CASSLLGLAGGLSTDTQYF.